This entry lists 13 T cell receptor beta chains sequenced from one sample in a study of T cells in Graves' hyperthyroidism and ophthalmopathy. Authors of the study amplified TCR beta CDR3 regions from RNA transcripts. First-round RT-PCR of the TCR CDR3 relied on the HTBI primer set. MiXCR, run by TCRdb on the multiplex PCR reads, gives a single entry per CDR3 protein. This table holds 200,000 to 250,000 distinct CDR3 sequences, 17% found once. The sample comprised blood. The source is a man in his fifties or sixties with Graves' hyperthyroidism.

This clonotype was detected many times. The chain combines TRBV28 with TRBJ2-2, with D perhaps matching TRBD1 (6 bases). The CDR3 consists of 12 residues. The germline gives CDR1 MDHEN, CDR2 SYDVKM. V was cut by 5 bases and J by 6 bases, with 7 bases left in between. In nucleotides, the CDR3 is TGTGCCAGCAGTCCAGGGGCCGGGGAGCTGTTTTTT. This gives the protein CASSPGAGELFF.

There are a few counts of this clonotype. The chain recombines TRBV7-8 with TRBJ1-1; no reliable D call. Between the trimmed V and J ends, which lost 0 bases and 4 bases, there was a span of 9 bases. The germline CDR1 and CDR2 sequences are SGHVS and FQNEAQ. This CDR3 is built from 14 residues. DNA for the CDR3: TGTGCCAGCAGCTTAGCAAGGGTCGCCACTGAAGCTTTCTTT. It encodes CASSLARVATEAFF. The entire variable domain, with the rest obtained from reference TRBV7-8 and TRBJ1-1, is as follows: GAGVSQSPRYKVAKRGQDVALRCDPISGHVSLFWYQQALGQGPEFLTYFQNEAQLDKSGLPSDRFFAERPEGSVSTLKIQRTQQEDSAVYLCASSLARVATEAFFGQGTRLTVV.

The chain uses TRBV25-1 and TRBJ2-1, with TRBD1 identical over 7 bases. Germline CDR1 MGHDK, CDR2 SYGVNS. This CDR3 has 17 amino acids. Trimming at V came to 3 bases and at J to 7 bases, leaving 15 bases not matched to a gene. The CDR3 loop is CASSDLQGFGSKNEQFF. Written as DNA, the CDR3 is TGTGCCAGCAGTGATTTACAGGGGTTTGGTTCAAAAAATGAGCAGTTCTTC.

This clonotype was detected a few times. The chain recombines TRBV29-1 with TRBJ2-1, with 8 bases that match TRBD2. Germline loops: CDR1 SQVTM, CDR2 ANQGSEA. The CDR3 consists of 14 residues. V shed 6 bases, J shed 4 bases, and the junction held 8 bases outside the gene matches. Here the CDR3 DNA reads TGCAGCGTATATCCCGGGGGGGGTTACAATGAGCAGTTCTTC. As protein: CSVYPGGGYNEQFF.

This clonotype was counted ten times or more. V gene TRBV2 combines with J gene TRBJ1-1; D is unclear. Looked up from germline, CDR1 is SNHLY and CDR2 is FYNNEI. V lost 6 bases and J lost 0, with 14 bases in between. The CDR3 loop spans 15 amino acids. The CDR3 sequence is CASSEVRWMNTEAFF. The CDR3 nucleotides are TGTGCCAGCAGCGAGGTACGGTGGATGAACACTGAAGCTTTCTTT.

This clonotype was counted a few times. The genes are TRBV10-2 and TRBJ1-2, with D possibly being TRBD1 (5 bases). V lost 8 bases and J lost 7, with 11 bases in between. The germline V gene has CDR1 WSHSY and CDR2 SAAADI. The CDR3 spans 11 residues. CDR3 in DNA: TGCGCCAGCGGCCAAAGGGGTGGCTACACCTTC. Translated: CASGQRGGYTF.

This clonotype was seen at least ten times. The rearrangement links TRBV29-1 to TRBJ1-1; tentative D call: TRBD1 (6 bases). Trimming took 6 bases from V and 1 from J, leaving 12 bases between them. The V gene's germline CDR1 is SQVTM and CDR2 ANQGSEA. This CDR3 spans 13 amino acids. CDR3 DNA: TGCAGCGTGGCGGGACACTCGAACACTGAAGCTTTCTTT. Its protein product is CSVAGHSNTEAFF.

This clonotype was detected many times. V is TRBV28 and J is TRBJ2-4; TRBD1 matches 8 bases. This CDR3 is 16 amino acids long. The germline CDR1 and CDR2 sequences are MDHEN and SYDVKM. V dropped 2 bases and J dropped 2; count of bases not matched to a gene: 5. For the CDR3, the DNA is TGTGCCAGCAGTTTACCGGCAGGGGGCACCAAAAACATTCAGTACTTC. Translation: CASSLPAGGTKNIQYF.

This clonotype was counted many times. The chain carries TRBV28 and TRBJ1-1; D call uncertain. The CDR3 is 13 residues long. V was cut by 7 bases and J by 3 bases, with 12 bases left in between. Per the germline V gene, CDR1 is MDHEN and CDR2 is SYDVKM. The DNA for the CDR3 is TGTGCCAGCACAAATACGGGTTACACTGAAGCTTTCTTT. Residues: CASTNTGYTEAFF. The full variable domain, rest sourced from reference TRBV28 and TRBJ1-1, is DVKVTQSSRYLVKRTGEKVFLECVQDMDHENMFWYRQDPGLGLRLIYFSYDVKMKEKGDIPEGYSVSREKKERFSLILESASTNQTSMYLCASTNTGYTEAFFGQGTRLTVV.

This clonotype was counted ten times or more. The gene calls are TRBV5-1 and TRBJ2-1; D call uncertain. Looked up from germline, CDR1 is SGHRS and CDR2 is YFSETQ. The V and J ends lost 2 bases and 0 bases respectively, with 9 bases between them. The CDR3 is 15 residues long. CDR3 amino acids: CASSFRSRSYNEQFF. The CDR3 bases are TGCGCCAGCAGCTTCCGATCTCGCTCCTACAATGAGCAGTTCTTC.

This clonotype has just a few counts. The chain links TRBV11-2 to TRBJ2-5; TRBD2 aligns across 8 bases. V was pared by 2 bases and J by 14 bases, with 7 bases of the junction left unmatched. CDR1 is SGHAT and CDR2 is FQNNGV in the germline V gene. CDR3 length: 12 residues. The CDR3 here is CASSLSGSATYF. The DNA for the CDR3 is TGTGCCAGCAGCTTAAGCGGGAGCGCAACATACTTC.

Ten or more counts support this clonotype. This chain uses TRBV11-3 with TRBJ2-2; tentatively, D is TRBD1 or TRBD2 (6 bases each). V lost 5 bases and J lost 7, with 20 bases in between. Germline CDR1 is SGHNT and CDR2 is YENEEA. The CDR3 extends over 16 amino acids. CDR3 residues: CASSPLYWGAGGELFF. The CDR3 coding sequence is TGTGCCAGCAGCCCCTTATATTGGGGGGCCGGCGGGGAGCTGTTTTTT.

This clonotype showed up many times. The V and J genes are TRBV27 and TRBJ2-3, with TRBD2 matching over 8 bases. With V trimmed by 5 bases and J by 8 bases, 6 bases remained unmatched. The CDR3 covers 13 residues. Germline-derived CDR1 and CDR2 are MNHEY and SMNVEV (reference sequence). The DNA of the CDR3 is TGTGCCAGCAGTCCCCCCGGACTAGCTACGCAGTATTTT. Protein product: CASSPPGLATQYF.